This section outlines one TCR beta chain sequence together with its context. These data originate in a study of blood T cells in healthy people across ages. It was with a sample-barcoded 5' primer and a J-beta primer mix that a second PCR of roughly 6 to 12 cycles was run. One entry per CDR3 protein, called by TCRdb with MiXCR from the 5' RACE reads. The top ten hold just over 4% of the sample, which has about 1.5 million distinct CDR3 sequences, 40% to 45% seen once. Those donating, healthy Caucasian individuals from Russia, were aged roughly 6 to 95. The sequence was collected from a woman under 30 in good health. Specimen: blood.

Here the CDR3 reads CASSLASSGDYQETQYF. The CDR3 DNA sequence: TGTGCCAGCAGTTTAGCGAGTAGCGGAGACTACCAAGAGACCCAGTACTTC. The chain has TRBV12-3 or TRBV12-4 and TRBJ2-5, with D possibly matching TRBD2 (6 bases). Trimming took off 0 bases at V and 0 bases at J, with 14 bases between the two ends. CDR3 length: 17 amino acids.